Presented here are 31 T cell receptor beta chains from one specimen sequenced in a study of long-term antiretroviral therapy in people with HIV. Researchers ran immunoSEQ v3.0 at survey level. Sequencing was performed with immunoSEQ multiplex PCR; in TCRdb, only in-frame clones are kept and a portion is missing. This table holds 25,000 to 35,000 clones, over 70% found once. The sample here was unsorted PBMCs, taken 2.7 to 2.8 years after starting antiretroviral therapy. These receptor sequences come from a man aged 25-45 years with HIV.

This chain links TRBV9 with TRBJ2-2; D is perhaps TRBD2 (5 bases). The germline V and J ends were trimmed by 1 base and 6 bases, with 10 bases remaining between them. The CDR3 has 14 amino acids. CDR1 SGDLS and CDR2 YYNGEE come from the germline V gene. The CDR3 DNA follows: TGTGCCAGCAGCGTACCTGGCGGGTCCGGGGAGCTGTTTTTT. Residues: CASSVPGGSGELFF.

The chain employs TRBV18 and TRBJ2-7, with 7 nucleotides matching TRBD1. Germline V CDR1 and CDR2: KGHSH, LQKENI. The V and J ends lost 5 bases and 6 bases, in that order; junction bases with no gene match: 7. This CDR3 contains 13 residues. CDR3 region: CASSSQGPFEQYF. The CDR3 DNA follows: TGTGCCAGCTCATCACAGGGGCCCTTCGAGCAGTACTTC. The variable domain in full, with the rest retrieved from reference TRBV18 and TRBJ2-7, is NAGVMQNPRHLVRRRGQEARLRCSPMKGHSHVYWYRQLPEEGLKFMVYLQKENIIDESGMPKERFSAEFPKEGPSILRIQQVVRGDSAAYFCASSSQGPFEQYFGPGTRLTVT.

The chain recombines TRBV19 with TRBJ1-5, with TRBD1 matching over 7 bases. Per the germline V gene, CDR1 is LNHDA and CDR2 is SQIVND (reference sequence). V gave up 3 bases and J gave up 7 bases; unmatched junction bases: 6. The length of the CDR3 is 14 residues. The CDR3 loop reads CASSIRGGDQPQHF. The CDR3 DNA follows: TGTGCCAGTAGTATCAGAGGGGGCGACCAGCCCCAGCATTTT.

The chain combines TRBV29-1 with TRBJ2-5; 8 bases are a match to TRBD2. This CDR3 spans 12 amino acids. The V gene end was trimmed by 5 bases and the J gene end by 5 bases; junction bases not matched to a gene: 4. CDR1 and CDR2 (germline): SQVTM, ANQGSEA. In nucleotides, the CDR3 is TGCAGCGTTCGGGGGGGGGAGGAGACCCAGTACTTC. Translation: CSVRGGEETQYF.

This chain uses TRBV19 with TRBJ1-1, with D possibly being TRBD1 (5 bases). Trimming took 5 bases from V and 0 from J, leaving 10 bases between them. This CDR3 is built from 14 residues. CDR1 LNHDA and CDR2 SQIVND come from the germline V gene (reference sequence). The CDR3 loop reads CASSVGRMNTEAFF. In DNA form, the CDR3 reads TGTGCCAGTAGTGTGGGACGGATGAACACTGAAGCTTTCTTT.

The gene calls are TRBV6-1 and TRBJ1-5; the D gene is possibly TRBD1 (5 bases). The CDR3 sequence is 17 residues long. V was cut by 1 base and J by 0 bases, with 13 bases left in between. Germline values: CDR1 MNHNS, CDR2 SASEGT. CDR3 nucleotide sequence: TGTGCCAGCAGTGAAGACAGACAGTATCCTAGCAATCAGCCCCAGCATTTT. Its translation: CASSEDRQYPSNQPQHF.

This rearrangement joins TRBV28 to TRBJ1-4; maybe TRBD1 (5 bases). CDR3 size: 15 residues. CDR1 and CDR2 from the germline V gene are MDHEN and SYDVKM. V shed 4 bases and J shed 5 bases, with 14 bases lying between them. In nucleotides, the CDR3 is TGTGCCAGCAGTTCCGTCCAGGGCGCAAATGAAAAACTGTTTTTT. This gives the protein CASSSVQGANEKLFF.

This clone was seen a single time. This chain connects TRBV7-2 to TRBJ2-2, with a tentative D call TRBD1 (6 bases). The V gene's germline CDR1 is SGHTA and CDR2 FQGNSA. This CDR3 has 14 residues. V lost 5 bases and J 6 bases, leaving 13 bases between the germline ends. The DNA for the CDR3 is TGTGCCAGCAGCCATCCGACAGGCCCCGGGGAGCTGTTTTTT. Residues: CASSHPTGPGELFF.

V is TRBV6-4 and J is TRBJ2-2; 7 positions agree with TRBD1. CDR1 is MRHNA and CDR2 is SNTAGT in the germline V gene. The length of the CDR3 is 14 residues. Germline trimming cut 2 bases from V and 3 bases from J; bases unmatched to any gene: 0. CDR3: CASSDGQDTGELFF. The CDR3 DNA reads as TGTGCCAGCAGTGACGGACAGGACACCGGGGAGCTGTTTTTT.

The rearrangement links TRBV5-8 to TRBJ2-7; 8 bases are shared with TRBD1. The V and J ends lost 0 bases and 0 bases, in that order; junction bases with no gene match: 2. The germline V gene encodes CDR1 SGHTS and CDR2 YDEGEE. CDR3 length: 15 amino acids. The CDR3 nucleotides read TGTGCCAGCAGCTTGGGGGACAGGATCTCCTACGAGCAGTACTTC. Its translation: CASSLGDRISYEQYF.

The J gene is TRBJ2-1, the V gene TRBV25-1; tentatively, D is TRBD1 or TRBD2 (5 bases each). The CDR3 runs 15 residues. Germline V CDR1 and CDR2: MGHDK, SYGVNS. The germline V and J ends were trimmed by 4 bases and 7 bases, with 17 bases remaining between them. CDR3 coding DNA: TGTGCCAGCAGTGGGGGACCATCATGGGGGAATGAGCAGTTCTTC. As protein: CASSGGPSWGNEQFF. The full variable domain, with the rest looked up from reference TRBV25-1 and TRBJ2-1, is EADIYQTPRYLVIGTGKKITLECSQTMGHDKMYWYQQDPGMELHLIHYSYGVNSTEKGDLSSESTVSRIRTEHFPLTLESARPSHTSQYLCASSGGPSWGNEQFFGPGTRLTVL.

This clone turned up a few times. The chain combines TRBV2 with TRBJ1-5; 9 bases align to TRBD1. CDR1 is SNHLY and CDR2 is FYNNEI in the germline V gene. V dropped 7 bases and J dropped 1; count of bases not matched to a gene: 5. CDR3 length equals 15 residues. The DNA for the CDR3 is TGTGCCAGCATCGCCGGGACAGGGAGCAATCAGCCCCAGCATTTT. It yields the protein CASIAGTGSNQPQHF. The full variable domain, rest sourced from reference TRBV2 and TRBJ1-5, is EPEVTQTPSHQVTQMGQEVILRCVPISNHLYFYWYRQILGQKVEFLVSFYNNEISEKSEIFDDQFSVERPDGSNFTLKIRSTKLEDSAMYFCASIAGTGSNQPQHFGDGTRLSIL.

J is TRBJ2-3 and V is TRBV28, with 9 bases matching TRBD2. The trim removed 8 bases at V and 2 bases at J, leaving 5 bases unmatched. Germline values: CDR1 MDHEN, CDR2 SYDVKM. This CDR3 is 14 amino acids long. The CDR3: CASCLAGVTDTQYF. CDR3 DNA: TGTGCCAGCTGCTTAGCGGGAGTCACAGATACGCAGTATTTT.

CDR3 nucleotide sequence: TGTGCCAGCAGCTCCCGACTAGCGAAGAGCACAGATACGCAGTATTTT. This codes for CASSSRLAKSTDTQYF. The genes are TRBV5-4 and TRBJ2-3; TRBD2 aligns across 8 bases. CDR1 SGHNT and CDR2 YYREEE come from the germline V gene (reference sequence). The V and J ends lost 3 bases and 0 bases, in that order; junction bases with no gene match: 6. The CDR3 consists of 16 residues.

The chain joins TRBV7-9 to TRBJ1-5; the D is unclear. The V gene lost 4 bases and the J gene lost 2 bases, with 24 bases spanning the gap. CDR1 and CDR2 from the germline V gene are SEHNR and FQNEAQ (reference sequence). The CDR3 has 19 residues. CDR3 DNA: TGTGCCAGCAGCTCATACACCGGGATTTCGGGTGTCGGCAATCAGCCCCAGCATTTT. Amino acids: CASSSYTGISGVGNQPQHF. Based on the CDR3 plus reference TRBV7-9 and TRBJ1-5, the full variable domain is DTGVSQNPRHKITKRGQNVTFRCDPISEHNRLYWYRQTLGQGPEFLTYFQNEAQLEKSRLLSDRFSAERPKGSFSTLEIQRTEQGDSAMYLCASSSYTGISGVGNQPQHFGDGTRLSIL.

This chain uses TRBV4-2 with TRBJ2-7, with TRBD1 identical over 10 bases. Germline-derived CDR1 and CDR2 are LGHNA and YNFKEQ. The CDR3 sequence is 14 residues long. V shed 5 bases and J 5 bases; nucleotides not matched to a gene: 6. This CDR3 is CASSFRQGANEQYF. The CDR3 DNA reads as TGTGCCAGCAGCTTTCGACAGGGGGCGAACGAGCAGTACTTC.

This clone came up once. The rearrangement joins TRBV18 to TRBJ2-7, with D possibly being TRBD2 (6 bases). The germline V gene has CDR1 KGHSH and CDR2 LQKENI. The CDR3 length is 15 residues. V dropped 6 bases and J dropped 4 bases, with 19 bases sitting between them. The CDR3 nucleotides are TGTGCCAGCTCCCTCGGAAAGGGGCGGGAATACGAGCAGTACTTC. Translating gives CASSLGKGREYEQYF.

This clone was seen once. This chain links TRBV6-5 with TRBJ1-1; D remains ambiguous. The CDR3 runs to 15 residues. V shed 2 bases and J shed 1 base, with 11 bases lying between them. Germline V CDR1 and CDR2: MNHEY, SVGAGI. The CDR3: CASSYTGYRNTEAFF. Written as DNA, the CDR3 is TGTGCCAGCAGTTACACGGGGTACAGGAACACTGAAGCTTTCTTT.

This sequence joins TRBV18 and TRBJ2-3; unclear D gene. The CDR3 loop spans 14 amino acids. V dropped 0 bases and J dropped 3 bases, with 7 bases sitting between them. From germline, CDR1 is KGHSH and CDR2 LQKENI. CDR3 sequence (DNA): TGTGCCAGCTCACCACCGGACGTGACAGATACGCAGTATTTT. Amino acid sequence: CASSPPDVTDTQYF.

The J gene is TRBJ1-1, the V gene TRBV6-1; D remains unclear. This CDR3 has 13 residues. The V gene's germline CDR1 is MNHNS and CDR2 SASEGT. V shed 4 bases and J shed 4 bases, with 10 bases lying between them. The CDR3 region is CASSAALSTEAFF. DNA of the CDR3: TGTGCCAGCAGTGCGGCACTATCCACTGAAGCTTTCTTT.

The chain is built from TRBV7-2 and TRBJ2-2; no reliable D call. CDR1 is SGHTA, CDR2 FQGNSA, per germline. This CDR3 spans 14 amino acids. Trimming pared 2 bases from V and 6 bases from J, leaving 10 bases between. CDR3 region: CASSLYQTAGELFF. The DNA for the CDR3 is TGTGCCAGCAGCTTATATCAGACGGCCGGGGAGCTGTTTTTT.

This clone was recorded a few times. This chain connects TRBV30 to TRBJ2-1, with 13 bases lining up with TRBD2. The CDR3 totals 17 residues. Germline V gene data show CDR1 as GTSNPN and CDR2 as SVGIG (reference sequence). The ends lost 0 bases at V and 8 bases at J; junction bases unmatched: 10. The CDR3 is CAWSVTRTSGSVYEQFF. In DNA form, the CDR3 reads TGTGCCTGGAGTGTTACGAGGACTAGCGGGAGTGTCTATGAGCAGTTCTTC.

The gene calls are TRBV6-1 and TRBJ2-3, with D hard to call. This CDR3 has 12 amino acids. The germline gives CDR1 MNHNS, CDR2 SASEGT. The V end lost 5 bases, the J end lost 8 bases, and 11 bases lay between the germline ends. The chain's CDR3 is CASSPSVGTQYF. For the CDR3, the DNA is TGTGCCAGCAGTCCGTCTGTGGGTACGCAGTATTTT.

This sequence joins TRBV27 and TRBJ1-2; the D gene is possibly TRBD1 (5 bases). V gave up 6 bases and J gave up 8 bases, with 22 bases separating them. This CDR3 spans 15 amino acids. Per germline, CDR1 MNHEY and CDR2 SMNVEV (reference sequence). The CDR3 protein is CASRRDGAPRSGYTF. The CDR3 region has the DNA TGTGCCAGCAGGAGGGACGGAGCCCCCAGGAGCGGCTACACCTTC.

V is TRBV9 and J is TRBJ2-2; a possible D gene is TRBD2 (6 bases). Deletions cut 0 bases from V and 7 bases from J, with 7 bases between. Germline CDR1 and CDR2: SGDLS and YYNGEE. The CDR3 is 13 amino acids. CDR3 sequence: CASSVGRGGELFF. The CDR3, as DNA: TGTGCCAGCAGCGTAGGGAGGGGCGGGGAGCTGTTTTTT.

The V gene is TRBV29-1, the J gene TRBJ2-3; 7 bases fit TRBD1. V lost 1 base to trimming and J lost 3 bases; unmatched junction nucleotides: 7. The CDR3 covers 15 residues. Germline lookup yields CDR1 SQVTM and CDR2 ANQGSEA. The CDR3 here is CSVEVTGWRTDTQYF. The CDR3 DNA sequence: TGCAGCGTTGAAGTGACAGGGTGGAGAACAGATACGCAGTATTTT.

The chain employs TRBV7-2 and TRBJ2-6, with 10 bases aligning to TRBD1. The CDR3 covers 17 residues. Germline lookup yields CDR1 SGHTA and CDR2 FQGNSA. With 0 bases clipped from V and 2 bases from J, the junction kept 1 base outside the gene matches. The CDR3 protein is CASSLAGQGTGANVLTF. CDR3 in DNA: TGTGCCAGCAGCTTAGCGGGACAGGGGACTGGGGCCAACGTCCTGACTTTC.

A single count supports this clone. The rearrangement uses TRBV7-9 and TRBJ2-7, with 7 bases matching TRBD1. Per germline, CDR1 SEHNR and CDR2 FQNEAQ (reference sequence). Losses at the gene ends were 4 bases for V and 5 bases for J; bases not matched to a gene: 2. The CDR3 is 12 amino acids. The CDR3 DNA reads TGTGCCAGCAGCTACACAGGGGACGAGCAGTACTTC. Amino acids: CASSYTGDEQYF.

The genes are TRBV19 and TRBJ1-3, with D hard to call. This CDR3 contains 14 residues. Per the germline V gene, CDR1 is LNHDA and CDR2 is SQIVND (reference sequence). Trimming took 2 bases from V and 2 from J, leaving 7 bases between them. The CDR3 DNA reads TGTGCCAGTAGTATACGGCCCACTGGAAACACCATATATTTT. This translates into CASSIRPTGNTIYF.

The CDR3: CASSPTAGVYNEQFF. The CDR3 DNA reads TGTGCCAGCAGCCCCACTGCGGGCGTATACAATGAGCAGTTCTTC. The chain employs TRBV7-6 and TRBJ2-1, with D perhaps TRBD2 (5 bases). The CDR3 has 15 residues. Germline-derived CDR1 and CDR2 are SGHVS and FNYEAQ. Trimming removed 5 bases at V and 4 bases at J, with 15 bases between.

The V call is TRBV2, the J call TRBJ1-4, with a tentative D call TRBD1 (5 bases). Trimming took 2 bases from V and 8 from J, leaving 15 bases between them. CDR1 SNHLY and CDR2 FYNNEI come from the germline V gene. The CDR3 has 15 residues. The CDR3 sequence is CASSETRGLSEKLFF. The CDR3 DNA is TGTGCCAGCAGTGAAACCCGGGGCCTGAGCGAAAAACTGTTTTTT.